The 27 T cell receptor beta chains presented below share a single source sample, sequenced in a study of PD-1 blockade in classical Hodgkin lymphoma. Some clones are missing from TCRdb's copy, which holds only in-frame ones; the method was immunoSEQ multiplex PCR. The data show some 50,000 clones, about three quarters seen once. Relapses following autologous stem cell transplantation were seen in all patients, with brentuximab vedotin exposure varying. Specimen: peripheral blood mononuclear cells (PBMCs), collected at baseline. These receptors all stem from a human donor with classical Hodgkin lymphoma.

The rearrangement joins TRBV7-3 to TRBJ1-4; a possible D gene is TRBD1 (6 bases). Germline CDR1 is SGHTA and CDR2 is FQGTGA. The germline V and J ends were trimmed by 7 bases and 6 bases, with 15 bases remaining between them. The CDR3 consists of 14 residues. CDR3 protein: CASTLAKGDEKLFF. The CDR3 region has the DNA TGTGCCAGCACCCTAGCTAAGGGGGATGAAAAACTGTTTTTT.

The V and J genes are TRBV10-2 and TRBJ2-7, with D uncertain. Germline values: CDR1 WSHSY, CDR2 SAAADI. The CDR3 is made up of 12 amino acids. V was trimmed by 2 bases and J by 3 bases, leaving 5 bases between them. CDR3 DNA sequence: TGCGCCAGCAGTGAGGCAGACTACGAGCAGTACTTC. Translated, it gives CASSEADYEQYF.

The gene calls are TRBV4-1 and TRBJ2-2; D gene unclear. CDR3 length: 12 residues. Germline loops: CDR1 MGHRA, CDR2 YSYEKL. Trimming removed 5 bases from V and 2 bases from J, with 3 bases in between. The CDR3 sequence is CASSGNTGELFF. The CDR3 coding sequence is TGCGCCAGCAGCGGCAACACCGGGGAGCTGTTTTTT.

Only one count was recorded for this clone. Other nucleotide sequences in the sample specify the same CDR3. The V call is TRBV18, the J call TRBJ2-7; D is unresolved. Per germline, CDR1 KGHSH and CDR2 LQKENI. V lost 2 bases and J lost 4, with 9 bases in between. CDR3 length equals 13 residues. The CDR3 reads CASSPEQLYEQYF. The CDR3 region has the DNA TGTGCCAGCTCACCAGAGCAGCTTTACGAGCAGTACTTC.

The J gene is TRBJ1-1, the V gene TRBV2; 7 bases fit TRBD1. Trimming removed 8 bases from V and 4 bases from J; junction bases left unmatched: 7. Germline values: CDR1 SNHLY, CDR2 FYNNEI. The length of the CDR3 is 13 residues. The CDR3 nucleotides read TGTGCCAGCTGTGGACAGGTCAGCACTGAAGCTTTCTTT. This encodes CASCGQVSTEAFF.

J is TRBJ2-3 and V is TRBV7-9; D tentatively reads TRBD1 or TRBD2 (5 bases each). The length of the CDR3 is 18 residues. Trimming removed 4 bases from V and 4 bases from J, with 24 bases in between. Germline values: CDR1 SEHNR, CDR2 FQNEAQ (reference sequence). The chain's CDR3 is CASSSHDDIGEGADTQYF. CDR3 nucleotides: TGTGCCAGCAGCTCCCACGACGACATCGGGGAAGGGGCAGATACGCAGTATTTT.

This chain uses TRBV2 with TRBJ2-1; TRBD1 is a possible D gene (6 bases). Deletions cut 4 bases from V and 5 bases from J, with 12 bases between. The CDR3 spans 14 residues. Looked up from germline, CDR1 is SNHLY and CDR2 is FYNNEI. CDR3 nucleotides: TGTGCCAGCAGTGGATCCGACAGGAACAATGAGCAGTTCTTC. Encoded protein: CASSGSDRNNEQFF.

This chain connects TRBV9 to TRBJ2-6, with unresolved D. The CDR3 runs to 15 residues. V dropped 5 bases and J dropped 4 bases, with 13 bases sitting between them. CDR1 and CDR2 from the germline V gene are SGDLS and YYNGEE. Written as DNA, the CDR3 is TGTGCCAGCAGTTTATACAGTTCAGGGGCCAACGTCCTGACTTTC. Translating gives CASSLYSSGANVLTF.

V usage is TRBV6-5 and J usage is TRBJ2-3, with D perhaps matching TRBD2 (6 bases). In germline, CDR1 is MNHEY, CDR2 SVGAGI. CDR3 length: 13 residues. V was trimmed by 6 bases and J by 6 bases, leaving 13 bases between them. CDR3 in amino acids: CASRLLASDTQYF. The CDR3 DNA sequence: TGTGCCAGCAGGTTACTAGCATCGGATACGCAGTATTTT.

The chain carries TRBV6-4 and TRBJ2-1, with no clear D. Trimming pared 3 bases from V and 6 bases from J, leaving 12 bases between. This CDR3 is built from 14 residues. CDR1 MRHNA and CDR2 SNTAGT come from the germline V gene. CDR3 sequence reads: CASSEGWSGNEQFF. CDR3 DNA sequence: TGTGCCAGCAGTGAAGGCTGGTCGGGCAATGAGCAGTTCTTC.

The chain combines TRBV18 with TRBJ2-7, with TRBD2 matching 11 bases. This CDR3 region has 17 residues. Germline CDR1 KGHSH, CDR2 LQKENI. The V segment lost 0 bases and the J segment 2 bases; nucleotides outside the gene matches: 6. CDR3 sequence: CASSPPTSGDLTYEQYF. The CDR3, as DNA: TGTGCCAGCTCACCACCGACTAGCGGGGATCTGACCTACGAGCAGTACTTC.

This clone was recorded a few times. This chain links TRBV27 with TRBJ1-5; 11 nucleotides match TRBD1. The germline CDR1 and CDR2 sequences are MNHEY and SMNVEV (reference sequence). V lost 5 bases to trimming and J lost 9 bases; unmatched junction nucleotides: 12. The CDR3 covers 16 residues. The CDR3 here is CASSPPGQGASGPQHF. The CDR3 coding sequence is TGTGCCAGCAGTCCCCCAGGACAGGGGGCCTCAGGGCCCCAGCATTTT.

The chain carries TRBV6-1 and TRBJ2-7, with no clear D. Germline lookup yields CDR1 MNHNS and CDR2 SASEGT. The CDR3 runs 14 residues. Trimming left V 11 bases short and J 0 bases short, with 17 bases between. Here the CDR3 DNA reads TGTGCCGGCCGCCCGGGTCCTAGCTCCTACGAGCAGTACTTC. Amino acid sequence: CAGRPGPSSYEQYF.

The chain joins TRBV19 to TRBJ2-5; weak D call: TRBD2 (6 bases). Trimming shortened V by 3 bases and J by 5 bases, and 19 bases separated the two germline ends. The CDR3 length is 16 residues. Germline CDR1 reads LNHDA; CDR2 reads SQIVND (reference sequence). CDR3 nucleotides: TGTGCCAGTAGTATTGGCGGGGACGGGGGTTGGGAGACCCAGTACTTC. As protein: CASSIGGDGGWETQYF.

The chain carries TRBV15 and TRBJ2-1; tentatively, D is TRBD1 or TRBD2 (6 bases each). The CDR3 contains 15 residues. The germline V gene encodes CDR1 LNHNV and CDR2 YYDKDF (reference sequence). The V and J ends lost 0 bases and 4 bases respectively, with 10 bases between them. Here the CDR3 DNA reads TGTGCCACCAGCAGAGATCTAGGGGGGTACAATGAGCAGTTCTTC. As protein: CATSRDLGGYNEQFF.

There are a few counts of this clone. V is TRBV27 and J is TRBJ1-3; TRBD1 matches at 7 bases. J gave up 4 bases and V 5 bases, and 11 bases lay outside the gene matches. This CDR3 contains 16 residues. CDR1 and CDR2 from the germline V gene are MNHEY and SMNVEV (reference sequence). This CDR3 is CASSPHRGLGGNTIYF. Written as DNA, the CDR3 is TGTGCCAGCAGTCCCCACAGGGGCTTAGGAGGAAACACCATATATTTT.

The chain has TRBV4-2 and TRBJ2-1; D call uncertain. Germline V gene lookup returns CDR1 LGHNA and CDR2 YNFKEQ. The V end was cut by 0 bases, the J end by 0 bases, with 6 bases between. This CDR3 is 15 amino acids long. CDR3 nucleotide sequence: TGTGCCAGCAGCCAAGATTTGGACTCCTACAATGAGCAGTTCTTC. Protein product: CASSQDLDSYNEQFF.

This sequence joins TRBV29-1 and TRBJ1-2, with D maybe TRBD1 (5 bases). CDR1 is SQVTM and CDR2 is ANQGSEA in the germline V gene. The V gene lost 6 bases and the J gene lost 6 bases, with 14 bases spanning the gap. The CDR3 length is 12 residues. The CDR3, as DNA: TGCAGCGTGGGGGAGGACCTCCATGGCTACACCTTC. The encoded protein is CSVGEDLHGYTF.

The CDR3 sequence is CASSEALGGRQPQHF. As DNA, the CDR3 is TGTGCCAGCAGTGAAGCGTTGGGGGGCCGACAGCCCCAGCATTTT. This sequence joins TRBV2 and TRBJ1-5, with D possibly TRBD1 on 6 matching bases. The CDR3 contains 15 residues. V was trimmed by 0 bases and J by 7 bases, leaving 13 bases between them. Germline V gene lookup returns CDR1 SNHLY and CDR2 FYNNEI.

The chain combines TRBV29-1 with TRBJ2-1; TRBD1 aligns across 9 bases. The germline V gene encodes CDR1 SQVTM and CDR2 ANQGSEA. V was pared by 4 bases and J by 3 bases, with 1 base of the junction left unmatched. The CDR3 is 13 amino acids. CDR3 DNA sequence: TGCAGCGTTGGGGGACAGGGCTACAATGAGCAGTTCTTC. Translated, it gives CSVGGQGYNEQFF.

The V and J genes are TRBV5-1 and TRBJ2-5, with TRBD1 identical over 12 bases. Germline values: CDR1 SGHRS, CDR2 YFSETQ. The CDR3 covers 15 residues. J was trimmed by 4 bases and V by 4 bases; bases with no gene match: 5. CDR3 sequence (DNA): TGCGCCAGCAGCCCGGGACAGGGGGCGGGAGAGACCCAGTACTTC. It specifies CASSPGQGAGETQYF.

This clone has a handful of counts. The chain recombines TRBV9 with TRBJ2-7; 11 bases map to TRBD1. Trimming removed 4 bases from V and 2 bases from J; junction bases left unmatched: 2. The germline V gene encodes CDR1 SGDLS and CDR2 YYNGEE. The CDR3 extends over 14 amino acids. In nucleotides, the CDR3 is TGTGCCAGCAGCTTGGGACAGGGGGCCTACGAGCAGTACTTC. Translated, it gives CASSLGQGAYEQYF.

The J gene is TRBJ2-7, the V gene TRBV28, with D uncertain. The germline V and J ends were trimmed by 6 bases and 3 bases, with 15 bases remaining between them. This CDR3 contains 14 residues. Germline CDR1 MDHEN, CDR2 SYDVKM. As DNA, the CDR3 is TGTGCCAGCAGCCTCCTTTTGCTGGGCTACGAGCAGTACTTC. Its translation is CASSLLLLGYEQYF. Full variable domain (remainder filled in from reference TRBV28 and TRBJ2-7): DVKVTQSSRYLVKRTGEKVFLECVQDMDHENMFWYRQDPGLGLRLIYFSYDVKMKEKGDIPEGYSVSREKKERFSLILESASTNQTSMYLCASSLLLLGYEQYFGPGTRLTVT.

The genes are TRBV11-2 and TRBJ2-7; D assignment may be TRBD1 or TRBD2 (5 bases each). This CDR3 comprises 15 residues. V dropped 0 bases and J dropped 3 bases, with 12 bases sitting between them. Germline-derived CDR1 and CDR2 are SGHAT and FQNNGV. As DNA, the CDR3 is TGTGCCAGCAGCTTAGATTATTGGGGGAACTACGAGCAGTACTTC. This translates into CASSLDYWGNYEQYF.

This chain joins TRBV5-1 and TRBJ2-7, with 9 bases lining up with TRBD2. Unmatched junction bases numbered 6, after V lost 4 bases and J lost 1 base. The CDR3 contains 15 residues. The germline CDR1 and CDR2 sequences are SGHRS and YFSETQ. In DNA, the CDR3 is TGCGCCAGCAGCCCCCTGACTAGCGGTTCCTACGAGCAGTACTTC. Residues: CASSPLTSGSYEQYF.

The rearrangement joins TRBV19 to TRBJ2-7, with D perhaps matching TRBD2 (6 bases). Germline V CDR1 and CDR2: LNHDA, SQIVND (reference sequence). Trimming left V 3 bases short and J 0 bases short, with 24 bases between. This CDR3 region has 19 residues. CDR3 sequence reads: CASSMGGLGARTYSYEQYF. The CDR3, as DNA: TGTGCCAGTAGTATGGGGGGACTCGGGGCTAGAACCTACTCCTACGAGCAGTACTTC.

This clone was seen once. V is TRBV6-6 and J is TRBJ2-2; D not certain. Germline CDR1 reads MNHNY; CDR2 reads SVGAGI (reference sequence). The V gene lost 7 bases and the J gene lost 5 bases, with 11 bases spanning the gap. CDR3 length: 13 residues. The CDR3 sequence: CASTLSGTGELFF. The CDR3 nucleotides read TGTGCCAGCACCCTATCCGGGACCGGGGAGCTGTTTTTT.